These T cell receptor beta chains were read from a single sample in a study of blood T cell repertoires in COVID-19. Method: immunoSEQ multiplex PCR; TCRdb's copy keeps in-frame clones and lacks some. The table records 20,000 to 25,000 clones, around 88% of them present only once. Sequenced material: peripheral blood. These receptors were obtained from a human donor with active COVID-19. The donor label of this sample is uncertain. CDR3s include the opening cysteine and the closing phenylalanine or tryptophan.

v_gene: TRBV19; CDR3aa: CASRFSGANVLTF
v_gene: TRBV7-2; CDR3aa: CASSASAGLSYEQYF
v_gene: TRBV19; CDR3aa: CASNLRGGQNEQFF
v_gene: TRBV5-4; CDR3aa: CASSLGEHSYNSPLHF
v_gene: TRBV5-1; CDR3aa: CASSLTGGEQYF
v_gene: TRBV5-8; CDR3aa: CASSLAGGREETQYF
v_gene: TRBV5-6; CDR3aa: CASSLAGFEAFF
v_gene: TRBV24-1; CDR3aa: CATSDPGTGGEGYTF
v_gene: TRBV11-3; CDR3aa: CASSFSENTEAFF
v_gene: TRBV19; CDR3aa: CASRLDRINGGYTF
v_gene: TRBV9; CDR3aa: CASSVEAGAHEKLFF
v_gene: TRBV6-5; CDR3aa: CASRPDRGNNEQFF
v_gene: TRBV10-3; CDR3aa: CAISQDRVDGYTF
v_gene: TRBV5-1; CDR3aa: CATKRRENTEAFF
v_gene: TRBV3-1/TRBV3-2; CDR3aa: CASNFRQGANEKLFF
v_gene: TRBV6-6; CDR3aa: CASSYRTGNTEAFF
v_gene: TRBV5-1; CDR3aa: CASSLSLAGVMKWDEQFF
v_gene: TRBV7-8; CDR3aa: CASSEHRGPSYEQYF
v_gene: TRBV4-1; CDR3aa: CASSRDRGSVSGANVLTF
v_gene: TRBV7-2; CDR3aa: CASSLVLQETQYF
v_gene: TRBV5-1; CDR3aa: CASFQTGGEVDTQYF
v_gene: TRBV6-5; CDR3aa: CASSLTGNYEQFF